This entry lists 14 T cell receptor beta chains sequenced from one sample in a study of T cell responses to AZD1222 COVID-19 vaccine. Using immunoSEQ multiplex PCR, the repertoire was profiled, and TCRdb retains in-frame clones only, with some absent. The data show 180,000 or so clones, 70% to 90% seen once. This specimen was peripheral blood, taken 28 days after the second AZD1222 dose. Receptors originate from an adult who received the AZD1222 COVID-19 vaccine.

The chain combines TRBV5-6 with TRBJ2-7; D remains ambiguous. V was clipped by 4 bases and J by 2 bases, with 10 bases between them. CDR3 size: 13 residues. Germline V gives CDR1 SGHDT, CDR2 YYEEEE. The CDR3 nucleotides read TGTGCCAGCAGCCGCATAGGCGCCTACGAGCAGTACTTC. This codes for CASSRIGAYEQYF.

The chain recombines TRBV6-5 with TRBJ1-2, with D perhaps TRBD1 (6 bases). CDR1 and CDR2 (germline): MNHEY, SVGAGI. Trimming shortened V by 0 bases and J by 4 bases, and 12 bases separated the two germline ends. This CDR3 region has 15 residues. The CDR3 sequence is CASSYSGAGVYGYTF. CDR3 bases: TGTGCCAGCAGTTACTCAGGGGCAGGGGTCTATGGCTACACCTTC.

The chain couples TRBV7-3 to TRBJ2-7, with 9 bases fitting TRBD1. The V gene's germline CDR1 is SGHTA and CDR2 FQGTGA. This CDR3 is 12 amino acids long. V was pared by 4 bases and J by 11 bases, with 6 bases of the junction left unmatched. CDR3 sequence reads: CASSSAGTGKYF. DNA for the CDR3: TGTGCCAGCAGCTCCGCCGGGACAGGGAAGTACTTC.

The V call is TRBV11-2, the J call TRBJ1-1; D is undetermined. V gave up 2 bases and J gave up 0 bases, with 7 bases separating them. CDR3 length: 14 residues. Germline-derived CDR1 and CDR2 are SGHAT and FQNNGV. The CDR3 reads CASSLPPLNTEAFF. CDR3 sequence (DNA): TGTGCCAGCAGCTTACCCCCATTGAACACTGAAGCTTTCTTT. The complete variable domain, with remaining parts taken from reference TRBV11-2 and TRBJ1-1, reads EAGVAQSPRYKIIEKRQSVAFWCNPISGHATLYWYQQILGQGPKLLIQFQNNGVVDDSQLPKDRFSAERLKGVDSTLKIQPAKLEDSAVYLCASSLPPLNTEAFFGQGTRLTVV.

The V gene is TRBV30, the J gene TRBJ2-5; unclear D gene. Looked up from germline, CDR1 is GTSNPN and CDR2 is SVGIG (reference sequence). V was trimmed by 2 bases and J by 2 bases, leaving 9 bases between them. This CDR3 spans 13 amino acids. CDR3 sequence: CAWSSGRQETQYF. DNA of the CDR3: TGTGCCTGGAGTTCCGGCCGACAAGAGACCCAGTACTTC.

This chain uses TRBV11-2 with TRBJ1-2; TRBD1 is a possible D gene (6 bases). The CDR3 is 14 residues long. Germline V gene lookup returns CDR1 SGHAT and CDR2 FQNNGV. V gave up 5 bases and J gave up 4 bases, with 14 bases separating them. CDR3 DNA: TGTGCCAGCAGCGGTCCACAGGGAATCTATGGCTACACCTTC. It encodes CASSGPQGIYGYTF.

This chain connects TRBV5-8 to TRBJ1-1; TRBD1 agrees at 8 bases. From germline, CDR1 is SGHTS and CDR2 YDEGEE. Trimming removed 0 bases from V and 1 base from J; junction bases left unmatched: 8. This CDR3 is built from 17 residues. The CDR3 loop is CASSLGYGTGGNTEAFF. CDR3 DNA sequence: TGTGCCAGCAGCTTGGGTTATGGGACAGGCGGGAACACTGAAGCTTTCTTT.

The chain links TRBV27 to TRBJ2-1, with D hard to call. The CDR3 contains 14 residues. V gave up 4 bases and J gave up 5 bases, with 12 bases separating them. Germline lookup yields CDR1 MNHEY and CDR2 SMNVEV (reference sequence). The CDR3 DNA reads TGTGCCAGCAGTTCCCAACTACGTGACAATGAGCAGTTCTTC. It encodes CASSSQLRDNEQFF.

The J gene is TRBJ2-3, the V gene TRBV28; D unclear. This CDR3 has 12 amino acids. V dropped 5 bases and J dropped 2 bases, with 5 bases sitting between them. From germline, CDR1 is MDHEN and CDR2 SYDVKM. Written as DNA, the CDR3 is TGTGCCAGCAGTCGGAACACAGATACGCAGTATTTT. Translation gives CASSRNTDTQYF. Combining the CDR3 with reference TRBV28 and TRBJ2-3 gives the whole variable domain DVKVTQSSRYLVKRTGEKVFLECVQDMDHENMFWYRQDPGLGLRLIYFSYDVKMKEKGDIPEGYSVSREKKERFSLILESASTNQTSMYLCASSRNTDTQYFGPGTRLTVL.

The chain recombines TRBV19 with TRBJ2-7; 9 bases are a match to TRBD1. The germline V gene has CDR1 LNHDA and CDR2 SQIVND (reference sequence). The CDR3 is 15 amino acids. V shed 4 bases and J 1 base; nucleotides not matched to a gene: 5. The chain's CDR3 is CASSTSGTGSYEQYF. The CDR3 DNA is TGTGCCAGTAGTACCTCCGGGACAGGGTCCTACGAGCAGTACTTC.

The rearrangement joins TRBV28 to TRBJ2-2; 8 nucleotides line up with TRBD2. J gave up 6 bases and V 6 bases, and 6 bases lay outside the gene matches. Germline V gives CDR1 MDHEN, CDR2 SYDVKM. This CDR3 has 14 amino acids. The CDR3 protein is CASRNPAGAGELFF. In DNA, the CDR3 is TGTGCCAGCAGAAACCCAGCGGGAGCCGGGGAGCTGTTTTTT.

The rearrangement links TRBV12-3 or TRBV12-4 to TRBJ2-5; no clear D gene. V dropped 3 bases and J dropped 5 bases, with 4 bases sitting between them. The CDR3 is made up of 11 amino acids. CDR3 sequence: CASSFSETQYF. As DNA, the CDR3 is TGTGCCAGCAGTTTTTCTGAGACCCAGTACTTC.

The chain employs TRBV3-1 (or the pseudogene TRBV3-2) and TRBJ2-1; 13 bases agree with TRBD2. There are 17 residues in the CDR3. The V and J ends lost 11 bases and 7 bases, in that order; junction bases with no gene match: 17. The germline CDR1 and CDR2 sequences are LGHDT and YNNKEL (reference sequence). In DNA form, the CDR3 reads TGTGCCCCAAGGACTAGCGGGAGAAAACGTGTGAGGAATGAGCAGTTCTTC. It is translated as CAPRTSGRKRVRNEQFF.

The V call is TRBV11-2, the J call TRBJ2-7; no clear D gene. V was shortened by 2 bases and J by 0 bases, with 14 bases between the two germline ends. The CDR3 spans 16 residues. Germline assignment: CDR1 SGHAT and CDR2 FQNNGV. DNA of the CDR3: TGTGCCAGCAGCTTATCACTGCCAACGAGCTCCTACGAGCAGTACTTC. Translating gives CASSLSLPTSSYEQYF.